These T cell receptor beta chains were read from a single sample in a study of T cell responses to AZD1222 COVID-19 vaccine. Here immunoSEQ multiplex PCR was the method, and the copy in TCRdb shows in-frame clones only, minus some. Among approximately 190,000 clones listed, 94% were seen once. The sample was peripheral blood, taken on day 0 of AZD1222 vaccination. The receptors shown here come from an adult in good health. Each CDR3 is given without its conserved first and last residue. A D gene is named only where the DNA matches it firmly. Size values are once, few and many counts, or a class for expanded clones, and some rows have none.

j_call d_call clone_size v_call cdr3_aa
TRBJ2-7 . . TRBV13 ASSSRGRRYEQY
TRBJ1-1 . . TRBV28 ASSFWGAGTEAF
TRBJ2-3 . . TRBV18 ASSPTLGVGDTQY
TRBJ1-4 . . TRBV28 ASLSGSGPYEKLF
TRBJ2-3 . . TRBV7-9 ASRDSQVRDTQY
TRBJ1-1 . once TRBV6-5 ASAAVTEAF
TRBJ2-7 TRBD1 . TRBV12-3/TRBV12-4 ASSPDREDEQY
TRBJ1-2 . . TRBV28 ASSIASNYGYT
TRBJ2-1 . . TRBV21-1 ASKGGWTGSNEQF
TRBJ2-2 . . TRBV6-2/TRBV6-3 ASSYWGPANTGELF
TRBJ1-5 TRBD1 . TRBV27 ASSPLPQGANQPQH
TRBJ1-3 . . TRBV5-1 ASSPGNSGNTIY
TRBJ2-3 . . TRBV6-6 ASSYFVVSPADTQY
TRBJ1-4 TRBD1 . TRBV19 ASSMRTGAMKKLF
TRBJ1-2 . . TRBV4-1 ASSQNHRERLVPNYGYT
TRBJ1-2 TRBD1 . TRBV27 ASSSWPSTGRSSGYT